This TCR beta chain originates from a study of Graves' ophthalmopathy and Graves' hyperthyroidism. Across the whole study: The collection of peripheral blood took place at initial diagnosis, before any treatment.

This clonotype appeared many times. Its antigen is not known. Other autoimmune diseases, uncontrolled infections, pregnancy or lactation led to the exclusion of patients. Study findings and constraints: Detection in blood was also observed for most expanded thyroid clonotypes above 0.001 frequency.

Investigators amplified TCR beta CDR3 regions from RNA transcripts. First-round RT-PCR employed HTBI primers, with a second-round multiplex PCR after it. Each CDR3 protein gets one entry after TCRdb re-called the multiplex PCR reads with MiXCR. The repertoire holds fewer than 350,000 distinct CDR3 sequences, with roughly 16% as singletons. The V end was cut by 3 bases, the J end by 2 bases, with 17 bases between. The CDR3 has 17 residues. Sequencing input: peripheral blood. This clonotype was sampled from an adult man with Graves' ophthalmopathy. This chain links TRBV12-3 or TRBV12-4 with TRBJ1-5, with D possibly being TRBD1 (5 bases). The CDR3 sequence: CASSFELGGVGNQPQHF. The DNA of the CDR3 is TGTGCCAGCAGTTTTGAGTTGGGGGGGGTGGGCAATCAGCCCCAGCATTTT.